This T cell receptor (beta chain) was observed in a study of blood T cell repertoires in COVID-19. Study details: PBMCs, B-cell-depleted T cells, or T cells provided the cDNA or gDNA that made up the material.

Original methodology: For nucleated cells, counts were estimated from reference gene primer amplification. Produced via immunoSEQ multiplex PCR; TCRdb's table is partial and in-frame only. For V, J and clone size, that table is used; D and trimming come from the DNA. The sample yields about 200,000 clones, roughly nine tenths seen once. The TCR sequence derives from a man in his sixties with active or convalescent COVID-19. Specimen: peripheral blood.

The CDR3 region has the DNA TGCGCCAGCAGCCCGCTGGGGGGAATTAGCAATCAGCCCCAGCATTTT. Translating it yields CASSPLGGISNQPQHF. The V call is TRBV4-1, the J call TRBJ1-5, with D maybe TRBD1 (5 bases). V lost 4 bases and J 0 bases, leaving 13 bases between the germline ends. There are 16 residues in the CDR3. The V gene's germline CDR1 is MGHRA and CDR2 YSYEKL.